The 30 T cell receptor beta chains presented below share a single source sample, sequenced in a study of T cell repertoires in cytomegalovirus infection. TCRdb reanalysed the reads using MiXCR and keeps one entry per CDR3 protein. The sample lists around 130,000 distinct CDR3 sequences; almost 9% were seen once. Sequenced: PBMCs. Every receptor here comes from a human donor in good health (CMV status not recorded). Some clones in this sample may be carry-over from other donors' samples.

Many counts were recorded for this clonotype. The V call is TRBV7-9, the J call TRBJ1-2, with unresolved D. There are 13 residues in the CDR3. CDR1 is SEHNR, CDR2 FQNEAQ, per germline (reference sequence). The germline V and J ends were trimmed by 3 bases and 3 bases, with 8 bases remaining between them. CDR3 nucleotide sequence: TGTGCCAGCAGCTTTAGACAACACTATGGCTACACCTTC. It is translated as CASSFRQHYGYTF.

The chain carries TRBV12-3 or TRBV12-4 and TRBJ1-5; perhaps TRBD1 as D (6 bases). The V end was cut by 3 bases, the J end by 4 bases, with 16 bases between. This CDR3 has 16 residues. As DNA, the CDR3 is TGTGCCAGCAGTTTGGGTACAGGGACCTCAAATCAGCCCCAGCATTTT. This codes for CASSLGTGTSNQPQHF.

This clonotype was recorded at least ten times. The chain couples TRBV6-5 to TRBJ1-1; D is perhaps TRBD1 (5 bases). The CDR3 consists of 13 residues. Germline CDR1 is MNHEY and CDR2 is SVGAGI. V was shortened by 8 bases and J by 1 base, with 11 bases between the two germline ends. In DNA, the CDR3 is TGTGCCAGCGCCGGGACGGCGAACACTGAAGCTTTCTTT. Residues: CASAGTANTEAFF.

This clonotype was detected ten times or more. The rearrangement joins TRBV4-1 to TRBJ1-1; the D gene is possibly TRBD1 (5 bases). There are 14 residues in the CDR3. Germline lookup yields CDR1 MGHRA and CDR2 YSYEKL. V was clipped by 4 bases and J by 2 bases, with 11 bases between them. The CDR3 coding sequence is TGCGCCAGCAGCCGAGGGGACGGTAACACTGAAGCTTTCTTT. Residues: CASSRGDGNTEAFF.

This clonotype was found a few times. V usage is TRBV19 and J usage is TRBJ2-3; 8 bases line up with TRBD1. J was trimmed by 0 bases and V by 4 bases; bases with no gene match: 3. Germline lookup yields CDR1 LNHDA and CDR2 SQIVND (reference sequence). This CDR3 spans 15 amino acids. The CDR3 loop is CASSTQGASTDTQYF. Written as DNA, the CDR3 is TGTGCCAGTAGTACCCAGGGGGCTAGCACAGATACGCAGTATTTT.

The CDR3 DNA sequence: TGTGCCAGTAGTACTCTTACTGCGGGGCCGGAGACCCAGTACTTC. Its translation is CASSTLTAGPETQYF. The V gene is TRBV19, the J gene TRBJ2-5; possible D gene TRBD2, 6 bases. V was clipped by 4 bases and J by 5 bases, with 17 bases between them. The CDR3 is 15 amino acids. Per the germline V gene, CDR1 is LNHDA and CDR2 is SQIVND (reference sequence).

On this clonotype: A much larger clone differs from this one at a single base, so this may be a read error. In DNA, the CDR3 is TGTGCCAGTAGTATAAGAGGGTTCGGCAATCAGCCCCGGCATTTT. It codes for CASSIRGFGNQPRHF. This chain joins TRBV19 and TRBJ1-5; D gene unclear. The germline CDR1 and CDR2 sequences are LNHDA and SQIVND (reference sequence). This CDR3 contains 15 residues.

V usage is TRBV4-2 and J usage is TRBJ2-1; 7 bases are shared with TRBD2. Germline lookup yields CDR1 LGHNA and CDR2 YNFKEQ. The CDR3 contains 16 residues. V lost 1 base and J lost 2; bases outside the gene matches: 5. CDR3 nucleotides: TGTGCCAGCAGCCAAGGGCGGGGGATTACCTACAATGAGCAGTTCTTC. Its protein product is CASSQGRGITYNEQFF.

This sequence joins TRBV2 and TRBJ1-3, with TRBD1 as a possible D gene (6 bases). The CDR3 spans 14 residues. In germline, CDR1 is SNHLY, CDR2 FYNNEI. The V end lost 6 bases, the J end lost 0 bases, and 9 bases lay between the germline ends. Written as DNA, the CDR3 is TGTGCCAGCAGAGTGGACAGCTCTGGAAACACCATATATTTT. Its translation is CASRVDSSGNTIYF.

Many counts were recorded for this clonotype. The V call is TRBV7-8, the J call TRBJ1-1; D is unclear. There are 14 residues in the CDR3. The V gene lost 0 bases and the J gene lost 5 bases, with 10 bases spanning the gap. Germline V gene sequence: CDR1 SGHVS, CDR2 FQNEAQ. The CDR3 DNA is TGTGCCAGCAGCTTAGCGGATAGGTTGACTGAAGCTTTCTTT. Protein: CASSLADRLTEAFF.

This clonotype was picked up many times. As DNA, the CDR3 is TGTGCCAGCACTCTTAAGGGGGGAGGCACTGAAGCTTTCTTT. Translated: CASTLKGGGTEAFF. The rearrangement uses TRBV6-6 and TRBJ1-1; maybe TRBD1 (6 bases). The CDR3 covers 14 residues. Germline V gene sequence: CDR1 MNHNY, CDR2 SVGAGI (reference sequence). The V gene lost 7 bases and the J gene lost 4 bases, with 16 bases spanning the gap.

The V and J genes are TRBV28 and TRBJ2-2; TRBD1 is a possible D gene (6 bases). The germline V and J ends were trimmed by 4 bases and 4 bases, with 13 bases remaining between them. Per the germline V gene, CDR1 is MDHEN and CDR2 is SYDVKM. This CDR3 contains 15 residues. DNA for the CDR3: TGTGCCAGCAGTTCACAGGGAAGGGTCACCGGGGAGCTGTTTTTT. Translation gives CASSSQGRVTGELFF.

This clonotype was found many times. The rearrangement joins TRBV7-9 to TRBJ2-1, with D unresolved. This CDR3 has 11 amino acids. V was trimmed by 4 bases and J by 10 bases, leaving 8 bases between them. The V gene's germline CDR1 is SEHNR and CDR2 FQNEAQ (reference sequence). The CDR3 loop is CASSSGREQFF. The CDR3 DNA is TGTGCCAGCAGCTCGGGCCGAGAGCAGTTCTTC. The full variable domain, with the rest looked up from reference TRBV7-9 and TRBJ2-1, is DTGVSQNPRHKITKRGQNVTFRCDPISEHNRLYWYRQTLGQGPEFLTYFQNEAQLEKSRLLSDRFSAERPKGSFSTLEIQRTEQGDSAMYLCASSSGREQFFGPGTRLTVL.

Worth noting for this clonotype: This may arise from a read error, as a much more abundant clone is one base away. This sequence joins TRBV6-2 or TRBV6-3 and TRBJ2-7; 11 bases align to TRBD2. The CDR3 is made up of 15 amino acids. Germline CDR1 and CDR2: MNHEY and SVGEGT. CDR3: CTSSPAVAGGSEQYF. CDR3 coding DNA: TGTACCAGCAGCCCCGCGGTAGCGGGGGGGAGCGAGCAGTACTTC.

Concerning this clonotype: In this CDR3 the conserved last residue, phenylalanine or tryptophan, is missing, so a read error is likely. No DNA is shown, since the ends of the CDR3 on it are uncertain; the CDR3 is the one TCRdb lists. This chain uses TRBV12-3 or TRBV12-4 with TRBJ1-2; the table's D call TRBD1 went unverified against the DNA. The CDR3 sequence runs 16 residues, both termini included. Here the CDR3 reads CASSLRDSTQRNGYTL.

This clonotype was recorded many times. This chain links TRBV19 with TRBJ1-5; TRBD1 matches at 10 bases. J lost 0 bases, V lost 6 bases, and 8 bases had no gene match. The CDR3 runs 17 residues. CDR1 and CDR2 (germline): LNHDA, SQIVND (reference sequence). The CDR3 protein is CASRSGQGNLSNQPQHF. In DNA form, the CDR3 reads TGTGCCAGTAGATCGGGACAGGGGAATCTTAGCAATCAGCCCCAGCATTTT.

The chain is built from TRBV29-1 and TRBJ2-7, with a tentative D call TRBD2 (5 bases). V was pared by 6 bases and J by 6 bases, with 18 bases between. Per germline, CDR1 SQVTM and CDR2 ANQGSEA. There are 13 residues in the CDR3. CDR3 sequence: CSVLRGDSGEQYF. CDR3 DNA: TGCAGCGTGCTCCGGGGAGACTCTGGCGAGCAGTACTTC.

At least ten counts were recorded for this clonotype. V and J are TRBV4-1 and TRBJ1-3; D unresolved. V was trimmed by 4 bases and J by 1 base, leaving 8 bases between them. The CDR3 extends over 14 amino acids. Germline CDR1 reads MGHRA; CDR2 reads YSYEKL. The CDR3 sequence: CASSPLRSGNTIYF. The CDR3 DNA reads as TGCGCCAGCAGCCCACTAAGATCTGGAAACACCATATATTTT.

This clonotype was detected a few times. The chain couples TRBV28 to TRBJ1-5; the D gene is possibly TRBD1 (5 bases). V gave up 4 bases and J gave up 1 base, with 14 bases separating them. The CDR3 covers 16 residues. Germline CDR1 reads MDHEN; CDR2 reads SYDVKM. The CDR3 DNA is TGTGCCAGCAGTTCGGGGACCCAGAAAAGCAATCAGCCCCAGCATTTT. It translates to CASSSGTQKSNQPQHF.

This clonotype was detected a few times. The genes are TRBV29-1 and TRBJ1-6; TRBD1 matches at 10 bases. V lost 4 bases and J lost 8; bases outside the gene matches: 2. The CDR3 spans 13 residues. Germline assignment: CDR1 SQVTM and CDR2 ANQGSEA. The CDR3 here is CSVAGTGDSPLHF. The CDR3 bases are TGCAGCGTTGCTGGGACAGGGGATTCACCCCTCCACTTT.

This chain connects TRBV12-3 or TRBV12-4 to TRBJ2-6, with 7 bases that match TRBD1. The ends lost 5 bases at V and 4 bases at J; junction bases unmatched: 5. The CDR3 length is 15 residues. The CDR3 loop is CASSVTGRGANVLTF. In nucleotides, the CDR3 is TGTGCCAGCAGTGTGACAGGGCGAGGGGCCAACGTCCTGACTTTC.

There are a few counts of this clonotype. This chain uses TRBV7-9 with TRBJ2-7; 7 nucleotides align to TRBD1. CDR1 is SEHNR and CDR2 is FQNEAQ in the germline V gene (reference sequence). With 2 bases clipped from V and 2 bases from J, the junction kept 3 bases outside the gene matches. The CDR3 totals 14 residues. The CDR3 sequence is CASSLTGDPYEQYF. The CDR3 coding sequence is TGTGCCAGCAGCTTAACAGGGGACCCCTACGAGCAGTACTTC. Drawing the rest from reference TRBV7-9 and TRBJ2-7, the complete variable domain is DTGVSQNPRHKITKRGQNVTFRCDPISEHNRLYWYRQTLGQGPEFLTYFQNEAQLEKSRLLSDRFSAERPKGSFSTLEIQRTEQGDSAMYLCASSLTGDPYEQYFGPGTRLTVT.

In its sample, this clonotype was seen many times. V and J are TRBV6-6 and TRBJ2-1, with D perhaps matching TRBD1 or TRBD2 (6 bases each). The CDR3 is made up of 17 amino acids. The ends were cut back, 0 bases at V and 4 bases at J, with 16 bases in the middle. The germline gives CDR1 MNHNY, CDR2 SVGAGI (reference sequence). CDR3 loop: CASSYSMSRGLYNEQFF. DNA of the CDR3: TGTGCCAGCAGTTACTCGATGAGCAGGGGACTTTACAATGAGCAGTTCTTC.

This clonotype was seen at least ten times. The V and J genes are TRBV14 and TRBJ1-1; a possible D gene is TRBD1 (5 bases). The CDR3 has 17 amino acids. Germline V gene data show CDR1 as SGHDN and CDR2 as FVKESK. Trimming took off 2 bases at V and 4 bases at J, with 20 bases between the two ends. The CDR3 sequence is CASSQIRMRGGGTEAFF. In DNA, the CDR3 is TGTGCCAGCAGCCAAATCCGAATGAGAGGCGGGGGCACTGAAGCTTTCTTT.

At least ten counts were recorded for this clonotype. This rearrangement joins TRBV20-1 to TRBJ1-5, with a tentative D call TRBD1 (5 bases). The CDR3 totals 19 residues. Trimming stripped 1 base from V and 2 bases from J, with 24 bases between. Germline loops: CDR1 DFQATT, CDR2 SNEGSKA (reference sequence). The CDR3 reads CSARVLCRPRGYGNQPQHF. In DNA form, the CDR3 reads TGCAGTGCTAGAGTTTTATGCAGACCGAGGGGATATGGCAATCAGCCCCAGCATTTT.

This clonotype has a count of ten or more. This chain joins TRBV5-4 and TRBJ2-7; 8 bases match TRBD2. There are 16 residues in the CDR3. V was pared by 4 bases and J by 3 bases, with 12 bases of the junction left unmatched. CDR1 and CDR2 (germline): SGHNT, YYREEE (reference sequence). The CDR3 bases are TGTGCCAGCAGCCCGCGGGAGTACGGGGGGGTCTACGAGCAGTACTTC. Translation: CASSPREYGGVYEQYF.

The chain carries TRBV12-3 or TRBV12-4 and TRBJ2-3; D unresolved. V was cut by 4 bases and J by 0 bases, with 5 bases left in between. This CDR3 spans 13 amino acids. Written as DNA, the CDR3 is TGTGCCAGCAGTTCGGTTAGCACAGATACGCAGTATTTT. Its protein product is CASSSVSTDTQYF.

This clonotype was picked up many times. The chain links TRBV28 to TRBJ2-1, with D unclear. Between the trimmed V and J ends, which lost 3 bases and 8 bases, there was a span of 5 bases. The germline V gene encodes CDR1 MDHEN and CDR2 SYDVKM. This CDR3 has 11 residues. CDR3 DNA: TGTGCCAGCAGTTTGGTGGATGAGCAGTTCTTC. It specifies CASSLVDEQFF.

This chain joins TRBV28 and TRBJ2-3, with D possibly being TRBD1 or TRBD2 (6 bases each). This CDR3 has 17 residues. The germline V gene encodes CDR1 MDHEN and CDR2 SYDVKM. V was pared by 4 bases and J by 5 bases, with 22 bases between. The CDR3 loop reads CASSSGAGGPKGDTQYF. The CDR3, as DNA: TGTGCCAGCAGTTCAGGGGCCGGGGGCCCCAAGGGAGATACGCAGTATTTT.

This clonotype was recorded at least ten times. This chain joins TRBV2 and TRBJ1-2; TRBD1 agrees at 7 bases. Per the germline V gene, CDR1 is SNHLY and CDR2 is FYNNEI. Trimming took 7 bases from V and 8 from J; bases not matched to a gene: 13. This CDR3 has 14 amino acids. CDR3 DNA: TGTGCCAGCAATTTACAGGGGCTAGGCGAAGGCTACACCTTC. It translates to CASNLQGLGEGYTF.